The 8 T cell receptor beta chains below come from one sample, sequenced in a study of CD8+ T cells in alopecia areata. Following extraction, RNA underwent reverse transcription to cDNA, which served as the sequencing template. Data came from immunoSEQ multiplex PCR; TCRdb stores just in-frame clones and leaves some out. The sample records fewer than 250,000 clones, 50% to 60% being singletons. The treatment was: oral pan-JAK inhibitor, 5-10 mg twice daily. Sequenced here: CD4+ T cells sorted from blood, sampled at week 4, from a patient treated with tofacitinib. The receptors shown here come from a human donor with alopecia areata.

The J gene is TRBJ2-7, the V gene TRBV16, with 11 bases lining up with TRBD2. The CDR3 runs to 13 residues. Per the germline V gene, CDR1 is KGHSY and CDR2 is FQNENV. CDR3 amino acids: CASSLNPELAGAV. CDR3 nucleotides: TGTGCCAGCAGCCTAAATCCGGAACTAGCGGGAGCGGTC.

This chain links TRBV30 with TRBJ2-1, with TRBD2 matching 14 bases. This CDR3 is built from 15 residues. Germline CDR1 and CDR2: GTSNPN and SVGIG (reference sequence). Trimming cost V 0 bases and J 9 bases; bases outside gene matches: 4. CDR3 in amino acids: CAWSVRLAGGSEQFF. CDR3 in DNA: TGTGCCTGGAGTGTACGACTAGCGGGAGGGAGTGAGCAGTTCTTC. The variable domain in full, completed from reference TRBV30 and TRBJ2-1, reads SQTIHQWPATLVQPVGSPLSLECTVEGTSNPNLYWYRQAAGRGLQLLFYSVGIGQISSEVPQNLSASRPQDRQFILSSKKLLLSDSGFYLCAWSVRLAGGSEQFFGPGTRLTVL.

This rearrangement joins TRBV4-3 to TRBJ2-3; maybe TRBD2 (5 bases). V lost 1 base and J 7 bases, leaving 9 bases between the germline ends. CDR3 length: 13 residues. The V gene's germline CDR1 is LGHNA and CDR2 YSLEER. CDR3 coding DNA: TGCGCCAGCAGCCAAGCGGGGATCAATACGCAGTATTTT. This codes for CASSQAGINTQYF.

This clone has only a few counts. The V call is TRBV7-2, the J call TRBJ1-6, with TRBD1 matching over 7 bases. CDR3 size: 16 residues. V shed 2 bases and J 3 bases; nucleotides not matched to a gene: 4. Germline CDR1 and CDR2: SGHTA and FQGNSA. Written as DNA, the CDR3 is TGTGCCAGCAGCTTAACGTGGGACAGCTATAATTCACCCCTCCACTTT. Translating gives CASSLTWDSYNSPLHF.

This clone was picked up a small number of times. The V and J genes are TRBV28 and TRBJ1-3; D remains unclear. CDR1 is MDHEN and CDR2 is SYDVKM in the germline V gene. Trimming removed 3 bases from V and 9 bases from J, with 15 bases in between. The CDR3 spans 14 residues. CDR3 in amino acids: CASSLRTPSGTIYF. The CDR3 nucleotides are TGTGCCAGCAGTTTGAGGACCCCTTCCGGCACCATATATTTT.

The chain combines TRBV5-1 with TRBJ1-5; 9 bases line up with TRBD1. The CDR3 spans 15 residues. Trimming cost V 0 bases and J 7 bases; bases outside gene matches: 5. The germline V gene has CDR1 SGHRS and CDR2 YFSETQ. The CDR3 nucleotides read TGCGCCAGCAGCTTGGCGGGGACAGGGCTACAGCCCCAGCATTTT. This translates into CASSLAGTGLQPQHF.

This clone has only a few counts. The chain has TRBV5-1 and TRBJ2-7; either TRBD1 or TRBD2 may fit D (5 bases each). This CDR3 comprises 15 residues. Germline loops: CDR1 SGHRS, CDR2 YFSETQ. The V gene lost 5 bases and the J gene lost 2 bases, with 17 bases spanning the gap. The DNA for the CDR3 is TGCGCCAGCAGTCCCACTTCCGGGACGGCCTACGAGCAGTACTTC. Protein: CASSPTSGTAYEQYF.

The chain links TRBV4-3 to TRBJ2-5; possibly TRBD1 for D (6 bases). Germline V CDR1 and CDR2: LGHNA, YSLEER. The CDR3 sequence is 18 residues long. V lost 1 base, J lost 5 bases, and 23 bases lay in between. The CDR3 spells CASSQVIGQGLVTETQYF. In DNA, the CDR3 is TGCGCCAGCAGCCAAGTCATTGGGCAGGGGCTCGTCACGGAGACCCAGTACTTC.